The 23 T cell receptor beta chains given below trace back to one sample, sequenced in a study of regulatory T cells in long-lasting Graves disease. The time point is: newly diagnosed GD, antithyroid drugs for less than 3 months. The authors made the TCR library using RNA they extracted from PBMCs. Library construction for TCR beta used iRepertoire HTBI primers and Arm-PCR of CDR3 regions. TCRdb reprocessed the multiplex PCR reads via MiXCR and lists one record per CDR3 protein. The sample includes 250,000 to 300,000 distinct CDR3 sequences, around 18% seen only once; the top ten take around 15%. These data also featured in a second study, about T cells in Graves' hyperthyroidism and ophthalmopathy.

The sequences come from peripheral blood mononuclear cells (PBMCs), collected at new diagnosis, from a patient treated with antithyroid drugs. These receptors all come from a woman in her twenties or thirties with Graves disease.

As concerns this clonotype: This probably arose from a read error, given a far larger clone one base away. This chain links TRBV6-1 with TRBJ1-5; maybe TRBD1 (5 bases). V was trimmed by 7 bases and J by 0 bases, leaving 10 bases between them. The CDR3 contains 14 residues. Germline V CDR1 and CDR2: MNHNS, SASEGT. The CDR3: CASTPGYSNQPQHF. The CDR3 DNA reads TGTGCCAGCACCCCAGGGTATAGCAATCAGCCCCAGCATTTT.

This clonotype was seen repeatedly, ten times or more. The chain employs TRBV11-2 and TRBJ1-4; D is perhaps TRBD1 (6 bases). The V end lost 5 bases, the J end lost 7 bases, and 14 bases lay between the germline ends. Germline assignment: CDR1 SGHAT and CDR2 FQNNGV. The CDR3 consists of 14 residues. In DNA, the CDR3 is TGTGCCAGCAGCCAGGACAGTTTTATTGAAAAACTGTTTTTT. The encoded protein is CASSQDSFIEKLFF.

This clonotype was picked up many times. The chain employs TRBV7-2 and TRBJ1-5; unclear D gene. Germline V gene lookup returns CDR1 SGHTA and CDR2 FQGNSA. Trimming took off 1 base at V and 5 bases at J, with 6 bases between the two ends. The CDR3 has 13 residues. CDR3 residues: CASSLGNDQPQHF. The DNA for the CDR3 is TGTGCCAGCAGCTTAGGCAACGATCAGCCCCAGCATTTT.

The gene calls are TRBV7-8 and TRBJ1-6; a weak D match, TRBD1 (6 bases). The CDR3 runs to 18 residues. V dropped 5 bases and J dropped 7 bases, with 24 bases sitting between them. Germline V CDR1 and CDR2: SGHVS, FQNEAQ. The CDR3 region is CASSQRDINFAGNSPLHF. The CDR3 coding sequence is TGTGCCAGCAGCCAACGGGACATTAATTTTGCGGGCAATTCACCCCTCCACTTT.

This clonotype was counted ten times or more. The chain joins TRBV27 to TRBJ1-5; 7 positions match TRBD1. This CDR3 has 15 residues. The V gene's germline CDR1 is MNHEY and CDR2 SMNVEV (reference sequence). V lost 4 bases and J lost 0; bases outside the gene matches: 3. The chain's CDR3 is CASSWTGFSNQPQHF. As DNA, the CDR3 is TGTGCCAGCAGTTGGACAGGATTTAGCAATCAGCCCCAGCATTTT.

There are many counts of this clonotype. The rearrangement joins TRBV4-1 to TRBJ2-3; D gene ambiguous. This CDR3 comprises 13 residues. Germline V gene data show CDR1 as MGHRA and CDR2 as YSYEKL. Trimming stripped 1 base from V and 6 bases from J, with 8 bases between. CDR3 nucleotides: TGCGCCAGCAGCCAAGTTGGCCCCGATACGCAGTATTTT. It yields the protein CASSQVGPDTQYF.

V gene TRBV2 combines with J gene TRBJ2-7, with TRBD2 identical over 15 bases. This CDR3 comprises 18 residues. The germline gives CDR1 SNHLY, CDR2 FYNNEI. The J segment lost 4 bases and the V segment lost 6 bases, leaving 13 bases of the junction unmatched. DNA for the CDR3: TGTGCCAGCAGACCTGGACTAGCGGGGGGGCAGGTGCAATACGAGCAGTACTTC. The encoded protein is CASRPGLAGGQVQYEQYF.

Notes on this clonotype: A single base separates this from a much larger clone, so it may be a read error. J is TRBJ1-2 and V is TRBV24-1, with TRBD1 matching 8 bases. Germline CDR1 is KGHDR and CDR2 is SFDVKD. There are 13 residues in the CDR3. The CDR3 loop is CAISDYRGYGYTF. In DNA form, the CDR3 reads TGTGCCATCAGTGACTACAGGGGGTATGGCTACACCTTC.

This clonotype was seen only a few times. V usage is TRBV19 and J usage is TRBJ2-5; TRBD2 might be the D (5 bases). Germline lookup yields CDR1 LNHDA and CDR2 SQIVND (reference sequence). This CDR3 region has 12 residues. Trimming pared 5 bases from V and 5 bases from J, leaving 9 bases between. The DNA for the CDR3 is TGTGCCAGTAGTGCCCGAGGGGAGACCCAGTACTTC. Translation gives CASSARGETQYF.

CDR3 coding DNA: TGTGCCAGCATTCTCCAGACAGCCCCTAACTATGGCTACACCTTC. Translated, it gives CASILQTAPNYGYTF. The chain is built from TRBV6-1 and TRBJ1-2; maybe TRBD1 (5 bases). Trimming shortened V by 7 bases and J by 0 bases, and 15 bases separated the two germline ends. This CDR3 is 15 amino acids long. Germline V CDR1 and CDR2: MNHNS, SASEGT.

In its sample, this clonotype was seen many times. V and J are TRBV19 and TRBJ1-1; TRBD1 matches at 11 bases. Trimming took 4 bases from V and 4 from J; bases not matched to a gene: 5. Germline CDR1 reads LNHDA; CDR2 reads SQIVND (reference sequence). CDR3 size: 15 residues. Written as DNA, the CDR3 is TGTGCCAGTAGTAGGACAGGGGGCCGGTTCACTGAAGCTTTCTTT. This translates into CASSRTGGRFTEAFF. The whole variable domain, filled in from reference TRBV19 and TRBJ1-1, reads DGGITQSPKYLFRKEGQNVTLSCEQNLNHDAMYWYRQDPGQGLRLIYYSQIVNDFQKGDIAEGYSVSREKKESFPLTVTSAQKNPTAFYLCASSRTGGRFTEAFFGQGTRLTVV.

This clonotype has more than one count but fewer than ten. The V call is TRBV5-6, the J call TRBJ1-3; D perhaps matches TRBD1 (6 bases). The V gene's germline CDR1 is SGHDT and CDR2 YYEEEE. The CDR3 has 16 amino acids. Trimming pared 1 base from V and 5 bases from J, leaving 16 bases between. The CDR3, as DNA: TGTGCCAGCAGCTTGCCCCCCGGGACACTCCGAAACACCATATATTTT. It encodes CASSLPPGTLRNTIYF.

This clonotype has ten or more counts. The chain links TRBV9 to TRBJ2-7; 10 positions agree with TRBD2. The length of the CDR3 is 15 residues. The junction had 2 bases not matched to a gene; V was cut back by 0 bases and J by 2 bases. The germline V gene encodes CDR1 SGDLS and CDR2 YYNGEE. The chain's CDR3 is CASSVGAGGPYEQYF. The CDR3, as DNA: TGTGCCAGCAGCGTAGGAGCGGGGGGGCCCTACGAGCAGTACTTC.

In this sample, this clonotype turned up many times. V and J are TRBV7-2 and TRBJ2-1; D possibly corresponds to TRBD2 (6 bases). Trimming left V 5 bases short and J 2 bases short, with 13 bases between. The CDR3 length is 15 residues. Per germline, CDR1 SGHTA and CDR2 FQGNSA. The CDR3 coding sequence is TGTGCCAGCAGCCCCCCGGGACTCCCCTACAATGAGCAGTTCTTC. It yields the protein CASSPPGLPYNEQFF. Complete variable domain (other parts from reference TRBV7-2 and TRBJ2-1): GAGVSQSPSNKVTEKGKDVELRCDPISGHTALYWYRQSLGQGLEFLIYFQGNSAPDKSGLPSDRFSAERTGGSVSTLTIQRTQQEDSAVYLCASSPPGLPYNEQFFGPGTRLTVL.

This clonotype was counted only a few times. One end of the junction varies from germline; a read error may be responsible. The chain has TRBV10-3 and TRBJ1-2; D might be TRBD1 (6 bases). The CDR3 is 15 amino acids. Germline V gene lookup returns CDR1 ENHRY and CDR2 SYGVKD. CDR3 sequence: CAISGPDSANYGHTF. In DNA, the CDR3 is TGTGCCATCAGTGGGCCGGACAGCGCTAACTATGGCCACACCTTC.

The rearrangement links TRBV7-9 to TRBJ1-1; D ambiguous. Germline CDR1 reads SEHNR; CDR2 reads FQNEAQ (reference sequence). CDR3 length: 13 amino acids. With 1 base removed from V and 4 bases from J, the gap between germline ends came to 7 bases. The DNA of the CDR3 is TGTGCCAGCAGCTTAGATACGGGCACTGAAGCTTTCTTT. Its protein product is CASSLDTGTEAFF.

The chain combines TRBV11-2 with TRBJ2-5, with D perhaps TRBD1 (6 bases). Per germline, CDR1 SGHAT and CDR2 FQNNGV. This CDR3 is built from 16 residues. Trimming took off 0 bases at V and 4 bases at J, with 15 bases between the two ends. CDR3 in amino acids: CASSLDGGSGGETQYF. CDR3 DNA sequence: TGTGCCAGCAGCTTAGATGGGGGCTCCGGCGGAGAGACCCAGTACTTC. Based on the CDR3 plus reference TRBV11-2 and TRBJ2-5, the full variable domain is EAGVAQSPRYKIIEKRQSVAFWCNPISGHATLYWYQQILGQGPKLLIQFQNNGVVDDSQLPKDRFSAERLKGVDSTLKIQPAKLEDSAVYLCASSLDGGSGGETQYFGPGTRLLVL.

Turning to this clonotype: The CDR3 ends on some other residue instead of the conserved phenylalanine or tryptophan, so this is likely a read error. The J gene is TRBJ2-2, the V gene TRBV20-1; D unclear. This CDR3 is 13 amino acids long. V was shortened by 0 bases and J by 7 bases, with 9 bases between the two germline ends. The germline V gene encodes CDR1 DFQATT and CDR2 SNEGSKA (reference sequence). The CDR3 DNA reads TGCAGTGCTAGAGATCGGATTCGCGGGGAGCTGTTTTGT. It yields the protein CSARDRIRGELFC.

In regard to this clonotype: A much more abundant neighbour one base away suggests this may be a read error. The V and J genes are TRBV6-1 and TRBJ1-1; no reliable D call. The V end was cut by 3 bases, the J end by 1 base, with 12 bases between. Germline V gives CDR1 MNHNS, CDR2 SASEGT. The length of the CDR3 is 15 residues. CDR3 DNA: TGTGCCAGCAGTGAGTCTTTTGGGGAGAACACTGAAGCTTTCTTT. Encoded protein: CASSESFGENTEAFF.

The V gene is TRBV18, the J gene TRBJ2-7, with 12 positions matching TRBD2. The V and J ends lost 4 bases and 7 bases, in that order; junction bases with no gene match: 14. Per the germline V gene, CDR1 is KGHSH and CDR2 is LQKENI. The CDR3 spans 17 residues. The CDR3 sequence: CASSLYTPSGGAREQYF. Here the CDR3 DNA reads TGTGCCAGCTCACTCTACACCCCTAGCGGGGGGGCTCGTGAGCAGTACTTC.

The DNA for the CDR3 is TGTGCCAGCTCTGGTCTAGCGGGGGGCCCATCACGTAACAATGAGCAGTTCTTC. The encoded protein is CASSGLAGGPSRNNEQFF. This chain connects TRBV27 to TRBJ2-1, with 11 bases matching TRBD2. The CDR3 has 18 residues. Germline CDR1 reads MNHEY; CDR2 reads SMNVEV (reference sequence). Germline trimming cut 8 bases from V and 5 bases from J; bases unmatched to any gene: 17.

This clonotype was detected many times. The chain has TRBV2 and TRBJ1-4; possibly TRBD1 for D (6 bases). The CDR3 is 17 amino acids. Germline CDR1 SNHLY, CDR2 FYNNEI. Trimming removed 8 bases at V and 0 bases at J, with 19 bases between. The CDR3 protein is CASWGQAPFATNEKLFF. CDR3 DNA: TGTGCCAGCTGGGGGCAGGCGCCCTTTGCAACTAATGAAAAACTGTTTTTT. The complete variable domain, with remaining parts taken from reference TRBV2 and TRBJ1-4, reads EPEVTQTPSHQVTQMGQEVILRCVPISNHLYFYWYRQILGQKVEFLVSFYNNEISEKSEIFDDQFSVERPDGSNFTLKIRSTKLEDSAMYFCASWGQAPFATNEKLFFGSGTQLSVL.

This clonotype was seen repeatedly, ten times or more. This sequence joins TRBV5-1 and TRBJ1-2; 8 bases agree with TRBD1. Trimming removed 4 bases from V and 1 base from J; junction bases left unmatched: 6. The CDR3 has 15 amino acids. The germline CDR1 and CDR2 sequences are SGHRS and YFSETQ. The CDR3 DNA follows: TGCGCCAGCAGCGGAGGACAGGGACTTAACTATGGCTACACCTTC. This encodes CASSGGQGLNYGYTF.